This TCR beta chain was obtained from a study of regulatory T cells in long-lasting Graves disease. Study outcomes and limitations: When disease was persistent, TRBV28, TRBJ1-2 and TRBJ2-5 were the favored segments.

This clonotype was detected ten times or more. Its antigen remains unknown. V was cut by 6 bases and J by 4 bases, with 13 bases left in between. Germline CDR1 and CDR2: SNHLY and FYNNEI. This CDR3 is 14 amino acids long. Arm-PCR with iRepertoire HTBI primers amplified the CDR3 regions for these TCR beta libraries. As originally analysed: Analysis of the samples identified around 64 TRBV and 14 TRBJ segments. One entry per CDR3 protein, called by TCRdb with MiXCR from the multiplex PCR reads. TCRdb, not the authors, supplied the V and J calls. The sample includes 350,000 to 550,000 distinct CDR3 sequences, less than 15% of them seen just once. As to time point: newly diagnosed GD, antithyroid drugs for less than 3 months. From RNA extracted from PBMCs, the TCR library was made. The same data also contributed to another study, on T cells in Graves' hyperthyroidism and ophthalmopathy.

V is TRBV2 and J is TRBJ1-5; no reliable D call. The receptor's source is a woman aged 50 to 65 with Graves disease. Sequenced material: peripheral blood mononuclear cells (PBMCs), taken at new diagnosis, from a patient treated with antithyroid drugs. The CDR3 DNA reads TGTGCCAGCAGGATTGCGGCCCTGAATCAGCCCCAGCATTTT. Translated, it gives CASRIAALNQPQHF.